This T cell receptor beta chain was observed in a study of T cells after yellow fever vaccination. For the study at large: Where fractions had low cell numbers, libraries were prepared from them with the SMART-Seq v4 Ultra Low Input RNA kit. Overall study findings and caveats: By day 5 rather than day 15, the secondary response had peaked, though it was weaker.

Making TCR cDNA involved 5'RACE template switching, which added UMIs and a universal primer site. A single record per CDR3 protein comes from TCRdb applying MiXCR to the 5' RACE reads. The repertoire includes around 310,000 distinct CDR3 sequences, 4% of them detected once, and 20% to 25% sits in the top ten. This clonotype was observed a handful of times. Its antigen is unidentified. The sample consisted of PBMCs, taken 5 days after the yellow fever booster vaccination. The receptor comes from a man aged 18 to 29 who received the YFV17D yellow fever vaccine.

The CDR3 DNA reads TGCAGTGCTAGAGGGACTGAGGGGTACGAGCAGTACTTC. Translating it yields CSARGTEGYEQYF. This chain joins TRBV20-1 and TRBJ2-7; either TRBD1 or TRBD2 may fit D (5 bases each). The CDR3 is 13 amino acids. CDR1 and CDR2 from the germline V gene are DFQATT and SNEGSKA (reference sequence). The V end lost 1 base, the J end lost 4 bases, and 11 bases lay between the germline ends.